This entry is about one T cell receptor (beta chain). Its antigen is undetermined. The PCR used 60 Vbeta and 13 Jbeta primers. Repertoires were generated with immunoSEQ multiplex PCR, while TCRdb's copy carries only in-frame clones and drops some. The table lists 120,000 or so clones, with around 4% in the top ten. Looked up from germline, CDR1 is KGHSH and CDR2 is LQKENI. V lost 8 bases and J 4 bases, leaving 17 bases between the germline ends. The CDR3 loop spans 14 amino acids. This record belongs to a study of cytomegalovirus exposure and HLA in healthy donors. General study results and limits: Researchers catalogued 164 TCR beta chains as cytomegalovirus-associated.

This TCR was sampled from a man aged 18-30 years in good health and CMV-seronegative. The sequenced sample consisted of PBMCs. The chain employs TRBV18 and TRBJ1-1; the D gene is possibly TRBD1 (6 bases). This CDR3 is CASLINRDGTEAFF. In nucleotides, the CDR3 is TGTGCCAGCCTTATCAACAGGGATGGCACTGAAGCTTTCTTT.